These 24 T cell receptor beta chains were all obtained from the same sample, sequenced in a study of OX40 agonist ivuxolimab in advanced cancers. Measured with immunoSEQ multiplex PCR; TCRdb has only the in-frame clones, and not every one. The sample yields around 44,000 clones, approximately 89% seen once. Here the sequenced sample was CD4+ or CD8+ T cells sorted from blood, taken in a trial of the OX40 agonist ivuxolimab. The receptors here all came from an adult with an advanced solid tumor such as melanoma, head and neck, liver or kidney cancer.

This rearrangement joins TRBV5-4 to TRBJ2-7, with a weak D call TRBD2 (6 bases). Trimming took 4 bases from V and 4 from J, leaving 9 bases between them. This CDR3 has 12 residues. In germline, CDR1 is SGHNT, CDR2 YYREEE (reference sequence). In DNA, the CDR3 is TGTGCCAGCAGCCCGGAGGGGTACGAGCAGTACTTC. Its translation: CASSPEGYEQYF.

The J gene is TRBJ2-5, the V gene TRBV25-1; D is unclear. CDR3 length: 14 amino acids. Germline V CDR1 and CDR2: MGHDK, SYGVNS. V lost 4 bases to trimming and J lost 4 bases, with 13 bases between them. The CDR3 region is CASSVGVKGETQYF. The CDR3 DNA is TGTGCCAGCAGTGTTGGGGTAAAGGGAGAGACCCAGTACTTC.

This clone was detected only once. The chain employs TRBV4-2 and TRBJ2-1; D remains ambiguous. The CDR3 runs to 18 residues. The germline CDR1 and CDR2 sequences are LGHNA and YNFKEQ. Trimming removed 0 bases from V and 8 bases from J, with 23 bases in between. CDR3 in amino acids: CASSQELRRSLGFDEQFF. For the CDR3, the DNA is TGTGCCAGCAGCCAAGAGCTAAGGCGGTCCCTAGGATTCGATGAGCAGTTCTTC.

The rearrangement uses TRBV11-1 and TRBJ1-1; D may be TRBD1 (6 bases). V lost 3 bases and J 4 bases, leaving 9 bases between the germline ends. Per germline, CDR1 SGHAT and CDR2 FQDESV (reference sequence). The CDR3 consists of 13 residues. The chain's CDR3 is CASSFGGATEAFF. In DNA form, the CDR3 reads TGTGCCAGCAGCTTTGGGGGGGCCACTGAAGCTTTCTTT.

In this sample, this clone turned up once. The rearrangement joins TRBV29-1 to TRBJ1-1; D is undetermined. Trimming stripped 0 bases from V and 0 bases from J, with 5 bases between. The CDR3 contains 13 residues. From germline, CDR1 is SQVTM and CDR2 ANQGSEA. CDR3 bases: TGCAGCGTTGAAGATGGGATGAACACTGAAGCTTTCTTT. It translates to CSVEDGMNTEAFF.

CDR3 DNA: TGCGCCAGCAGTGTGGGGGGGCCACCGTTCGAGCAGTACTTC. This translates into CASSVGGPPFEQYF. The genes are TRBV10-1 and TRBJ2-7, with a tentative D call TRBD2 (7 bases). Germline CDR1 and CDR2: WNHNN and SYGVQD (reference sequence). The CDR3 runs 14 residues. V was trimmed by 4 bases and J by 6 bases, leaving 16 bases between them.

The chain is built from TRBV7-9 and TRBJ2-4; 8 nucleotides agree with TRBD1. CDR1 is SEHNR and CDR2 is FQNEAQ in the germline V gene (reference sequence). The CDR3 totals 14 residues. V shed 5 bases and J 5 bases; nucleotides not matched to a gene: 5. The CDR3 sequence is CASSPPGQENIQYF. CDR3 coding DNA: TGTGCCAGCAGCCCACCGGGACAGGAAAACATTCAGTACTTC.

The chain couples TRBV27 to TRBJ2-5, with a tentative D call TRBD2 (6 bases). The V end lost 3 bases, the J end lost 11 bases, and 16 bases lay between the germline ends. Germline assignment: CDR1 MNHEY and CDR2 SMNVEV (reference sequence). CDR3 length: 13 residues. The CDR3 reads CASSFGAGKEQYF. The CDR3, as DNA: TGTGCCAGCAGTTTCGGGGCGGGGAAAGAGCAGTACTTC.

The CDR3 reads CASSYSLGGGTEAFF. As DNA, the CDR3 is TGTGCCAGCAGTTATTCGCTAGGGGGGGGAACTGAAGCTTTCTTT. This rearrangement joins TRBV6-5 to TRBJ1-1, with D possibly TRBD1 on 6 matching bases. CDR3 length: 15 amino acids. Germline values: CDR1 MNHEY, CDR2 SVGAGI. Trimming stripped 3 bases from V and 5 bases from J, with 16 bases between.

CDR3 amino acids: CASSPSKGNRNTEAFF. CDR3 DNA: TGTGCCAGCTCACCTTCCAAGGGGAACAGGAACACTGAAGCTTTCTTT. The gene calls are TRBV18 and TRBJ1-1; possibly TRBD1 for D (5 bases). The V and J ends lost 3 bases and 1 base respectively, with 15 bases between them. The CDR3 extends over 16 amino acids. Germline V gene sequence: CDR1 KGHSH, CDR2 LQKENI.

This clone was found a few times. The CDR3 does not end in the conserved phenylalanine or tryptophan, so this is likely a read error. V usage is TRBV7-9 and J usage is TRBJ1-6; D unclear. The CDR3 contains 12 residues. Germline V gives CDR1 SEHNR, CDR2 FQNEAQ (reference sequence). Trimming took off 8 bases at V and 4 bases at J, with 6 bases between the two ends. In DNA, the CDR3 is TGTGCCAGCGGCCATTATAATTCACCCCTCCACCTT. This codes for CASGHYNSPLHL.

This rearrangement joins TRBV7-9 to TRBJ1-2, with D possibly matching TRBD1 (5 bases). Trimming left V 1 base short and J 4 bases short, with 13 bases between. The V gene's germline CDR1 is SEHNR and CDR2 FQNEAQ (reference sequence). The CDR3 totals 15 residues. CDR3 amino acids: CASSLGQGVTYGYTF. The CDR3 bases are TGTGCCAGCAGCTTAGGGCAGGGAGTTACCTATGGCTACACCTTC.

The CDR3 loop is CASSLGRVAFF. In DNA, the CDR3 is TGTGCCAGCAGCTTGGGGCGGGTAGCTTTCTTT. The chain recombines TRBV5-6 with TRBJ1-1, with no clear D. The CDR3 runs to 11 residues. V lost 0 bases to trimming and J lost 10 bases, with 7 bases between them. Germline V CDR1 and CDR2: SGHDT, YYEEEE. Based on the CDR3 plus reference TRBV5-6 and TRBJ1-1, the full variable domain is DAGVTQSPTHLIKTRGQQVTLRCSPKSGHDTVSWYQQALGQGPQFIFQYYEEEERQRGNFPDRFSGHQFPNYSSELNVNALLLGDSALYLCASSLGRVAFFGQGTRLTVV.

This clone was counted a few times. The chain links TRBV2 to TRBJ1-2, with 7 positions matching TRBD1. There are 12 residues in the CDR3. CDR1 and CDR2 from the germline V gene are SNHLY and FYNNEI. J gave up 8 bases and V 4 bases, and 4 bases lay outside the gene matches. The CDR3 protein is CASSGQGEGYTF. CDR3 nucleotides: TGTGCCAGCAGTGGACAGGGTGAAGGCTACACCTTC. The full variable domain, in which reference TRBV2 and TRBJ1-2 provide the parts outside the CDR3, is EPEVTQTPSHQVTQMGQEVILRCVPISNHLYFYWYRQILGQKVEFLVSFYNNEISEKSEIFDDQFSVERPDGSNFTLKIRSTKLEDSAMYFCASSGQGEGYTFGSGTRLTVV.

V gene TRBV7-9 combines with J gene TRBJ2-5, with TRBD1 matching over 8 bases. Germline-derived CDR1 and CDR2 are SEHNR and FQNEAQ (reference sequence). V was pared by 4 bases and J by 1 base, with 2 bases of the junction left unmatched. The CDR3 is made up of 14 amino acids. The CDR3 DNA is TGTGCCAGCAGCTCTGGACAGGGCCAAGAGACCCAGTACTTC. It translates to CASSSGQGQETQYF.

The V call is TRBV10-1, the J call TRBJ2-1; TRBD2 aligns across 7 bases. Looked up from germline, CDR1 is WNHNN and CDR2 is SYGVQD (reference sequence). CDR3 size: 15 residues. V lost 0 bases, J lost 4 bases, and 3 bases stayed unmatched. CDR3 DNA sequence: TGCGCCAGCAGTGAGTCGGGGGGGGGTTACAATGAGCAGTTCTTC. This translates into CASSESGGGYNEQFF.

The chain recombines TRBV13 with TRBJ2-7, with 7 bases aligning to TRBD1. CDR1 is PRHDT and CDR2 is FYEKMQ in the germline V gene (reference sequence). There are 16 residues in the CDR3. Unmatched junction bases numbered 13, after V lost 5 bases and J lost 3 bases. The CDR3 DNA is TGTGCCAGCAGCCCACAGGCTTGGGCAGGGGGCTACGAGCAGTACTTC. Translated: CASSPQAWAGGYEQYF.

A word on this clone: One junction end disagrees with the germline gene, perhaps due to a read error. V is TRBV28 and J is TRBJ2-7; no clear D. The CDR3 is made up of 13 amino acids. Germline assignment: CDR1 MDHEN and CDR2 SYDVKM. CDR3 region: CASSFLRYYEQHF. The CDR3, as DNA: TGTGCCAGCAGTTTTCTTCGCTACTACGAGCAGCACTTC.

The J gene is TRBJ1-5, the V gene TRBV4-3; D gene uncertain. Germline CDR1 is LGHNA and CDR2 is YSLEER. There are 15 residues in the CDR3. Trimming stripped 0 bases from V and 4 bases from J, with 10 bases between. DNA for the CDR3: TGCGCCAGCAGCCAAGATGACGGGAGAAATCAGCCCCAGCATTTT. Translated, it gives CASSQDDGRNQPQHF.

The rearrangement joins TRBV5-6 to TRBJ2-1, with a tentative D call TRBD1 (6 bases). From germline, CDR1 is SGHDT and CDR2 YYEEEE. This CDR3 has 13 amino acids. Trimming removed 0 bases at V and 9 bases at J, with 10 bases between. The CDR3 reads CASSLVGAGEQFF. The CDR3 DNA reads as TGTGCCAGCAGCTTGGTGGGGGCTGGTGAGCAGTTCTTC. Together with reference TRBV5-6 and TRBJ2-1, the CDR3 gives the full variable domain: DAGVTQSPTHLIKTRGQQVTLRCSPKSGHDTVSWYQQALGQGPQFIFQYYEEEERQRGNFPDRFSGHQFPNYSSELNVNALLLGDSALYLCASSLVGAGEQFFGPGTRLTVL.

The rearrangement links TRBV4-1 to TRBJ2-7, with D perhaps TRBD1 (6 bases). Germline-derived CDR1 and CDR2 are MGHRA and YSYEKL. V lost 6 bases and J 0 bases, leaving 12 bases between the germline ends. The CDR3 is 14 residues long. The CDR3 coding sequence is TGCGCCAGCAGAGGGGGTCCAAACTCCTACGAGCAGTACTTC. This encodes CASRGGPNSYEQYF.

CDR3 in DNA: TGTGCCAGCAGTGAATGGTGGGGGAGCGACTATGGCTACACCTTC. Translating it yields CASSEWWGSDYGYTF. This chain uses TRBV6-1 with TRBJ1-2; maybe TRBD1 (5 bases). V was cut by 2 bases and J by 3 bases, with 13 bases left in between. The CDR3 length is 15 residues. Germline lookup yields CDR1 MNHNS and CDR2 SASEGT.

The chain links TRBV27 to TRBJ2-1, with TRBD2 matching 9 bases. Germline trimming cut 3 bases from V and 8 bases from J; bases unmatched to any gene: 5. Germline V gives CDR1 MNHEY, CDR2 SMNVEV (reference sequence). This CDR3 spans 14 amino acids. DNA of the CDR3: TGTGCCAGCAGTTTTGGGCGGGGGGGCCATGAGCAGTTCTTC. Protein: CASSFGRGGHEQFF.

V and J are TRBV5-4 and TRBJ1-1, with TRBD1 as a possible D gene (6 bases). V was clipped by 3 bases and J by 2 bases, with 14 bases between them. The CDR3 has 15 residues. From germline, CDR1 is SGHNT and CDR2 YYREEE (reference sequence). The CDR3 sequence: CASSSLAGQNTEAFF. The CDR3 DNA follows: TGTGCCAGCAGCTCTCTAGCGGGACAAAACACTGAAGCTTTCTTT.